The present T cell receptor (beta chain) was sequenced within a study of breast tumors, draining lymph nodes, adjacent tissues. This clonotype was seen many times. Its target is unknown. The study's findings and limits: Data only fit, rather than demonstrated, lymph node origin of most tumor T cells. Tumor repertoires ranked between lymph nodes and nontumor tissue in diversity, with V and J gene preferences. Most tumor T cells seemingly derive from lymph node, then expand in tumor. Luminal-like breast cancer showed significantly greater tumor-nontumor repertoire similarity than basal-like breast cancer did.

TCRdb itself ran the multiplex PCR reads through MiXCR, one entry per CDR3 protein. The table lists some 230,000 distinct CDR3 sequences, 34% of them singletons, with 3% to 4% in the top ten. The lymph nodes were axillary draining lymph nodes from breast cancer patients. The sequence derives from a female donor with breast cancer. Some clones in this sample may be carry-over from other donors' samples. The material sequenced was axillary lymph node tissue.

The CDR3 spells CASRLSGGNYGYTF. CDR3 sequence (DNA): TGTGCCAGCAGGCTATCGGGAGGGAACTATGGCTACACCTTC. The rearrangement links TRBV2 to TRBJ1-2, with D hard to call. There are 14 residues in the CDR3. Germline CDR1 and CDR2: SNHLY and FYNNEI. V lost 6 bases, J lost 2 bases, and 13 bases lay in between.